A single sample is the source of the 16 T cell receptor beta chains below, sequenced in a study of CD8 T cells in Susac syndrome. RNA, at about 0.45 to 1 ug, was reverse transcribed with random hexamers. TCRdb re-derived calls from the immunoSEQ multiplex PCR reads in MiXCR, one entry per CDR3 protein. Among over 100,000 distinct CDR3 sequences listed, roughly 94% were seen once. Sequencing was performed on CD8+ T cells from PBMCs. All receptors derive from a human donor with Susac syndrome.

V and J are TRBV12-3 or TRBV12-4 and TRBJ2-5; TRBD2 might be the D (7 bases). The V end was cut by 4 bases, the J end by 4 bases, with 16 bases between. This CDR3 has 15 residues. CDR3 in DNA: TGTGCCAGCAGTTACATATGGGGAGGGGGAGAGACCCAGTACTTC. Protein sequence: CASSYIWGGGETQYF.

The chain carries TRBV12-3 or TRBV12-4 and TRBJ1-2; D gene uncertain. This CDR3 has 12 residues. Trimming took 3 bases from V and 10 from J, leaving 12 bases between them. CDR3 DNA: TGTGCCAGCAGTTTTAGGGCAGGTGACTACACCTTC. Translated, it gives CASSFRAGDYTF.

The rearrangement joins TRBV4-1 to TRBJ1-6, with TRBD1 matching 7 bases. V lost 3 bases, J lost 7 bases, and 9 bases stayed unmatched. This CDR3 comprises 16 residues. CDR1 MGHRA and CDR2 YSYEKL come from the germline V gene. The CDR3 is CASSHSQGLKNSPLHF. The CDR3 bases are TGCGCCAGCAGCCATTCACAGGGGCTAAAGAATTCACCCCTCCACTTT.

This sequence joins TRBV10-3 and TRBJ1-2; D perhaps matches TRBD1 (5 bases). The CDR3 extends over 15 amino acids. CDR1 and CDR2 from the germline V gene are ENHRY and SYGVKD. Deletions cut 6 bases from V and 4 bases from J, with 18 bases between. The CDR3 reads CAISGGTLSLYGYTF. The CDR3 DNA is TGTGCCATCAGCGGGGGGACCCTCTCACTCTATGGCTACACCTTC.

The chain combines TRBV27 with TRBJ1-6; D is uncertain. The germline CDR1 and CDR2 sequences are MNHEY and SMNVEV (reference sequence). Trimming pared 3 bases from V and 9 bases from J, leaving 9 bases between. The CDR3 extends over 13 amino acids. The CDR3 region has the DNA TGTGCCAGCAGTTTGGGGTTGACTTCACCCCTCCACTTT. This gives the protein CASSLGLTSPLHF.

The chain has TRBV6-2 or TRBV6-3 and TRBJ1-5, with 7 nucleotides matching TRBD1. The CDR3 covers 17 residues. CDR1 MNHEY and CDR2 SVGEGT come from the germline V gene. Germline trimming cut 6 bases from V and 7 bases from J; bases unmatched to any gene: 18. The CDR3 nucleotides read TGTGCCAGCAGCTACCCCACCGGGACAGTTTCTATCCAGCCCCAGCATTTT. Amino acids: CASSYPTGTVSIQPQHF.

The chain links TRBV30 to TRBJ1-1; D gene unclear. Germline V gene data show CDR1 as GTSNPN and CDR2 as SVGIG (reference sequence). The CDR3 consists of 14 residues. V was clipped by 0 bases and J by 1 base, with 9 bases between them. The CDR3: CAWSVLSENTEAFF. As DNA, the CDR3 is TGTGCCTGGAGTGTACTATCCGAGAACACTGAAGCTTTCTTT.

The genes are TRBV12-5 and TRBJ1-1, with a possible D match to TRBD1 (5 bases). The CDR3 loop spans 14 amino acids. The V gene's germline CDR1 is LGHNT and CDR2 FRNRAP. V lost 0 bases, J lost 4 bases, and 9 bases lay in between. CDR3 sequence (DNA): TGTGCTAGTGGTTTGGTCGGCAGGGCCACTGAAGCTTTCTTT. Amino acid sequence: CASGLVGRATEAFF.

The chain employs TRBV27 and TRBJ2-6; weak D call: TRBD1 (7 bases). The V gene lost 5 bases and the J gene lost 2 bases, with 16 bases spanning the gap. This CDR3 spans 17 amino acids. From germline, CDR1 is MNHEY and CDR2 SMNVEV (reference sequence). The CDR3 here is CASSPDRDSTGANVLTF. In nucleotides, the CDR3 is TGTGCCAGCAGTCCCGACAGGGACTCCACTGGGGCCAACGTCCTGACTTTC. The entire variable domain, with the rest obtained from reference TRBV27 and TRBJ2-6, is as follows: EAQVTQNPRYLITVTGKKLTVTCSQNMNHEYMSWYRQDPGLGLRQIYYSMNVEVTDKGDVPEGYKVSRKEKRNFPLILESPSPNQTSLYFCASSPDRDSTGANVLTFGAGSRLTVL.

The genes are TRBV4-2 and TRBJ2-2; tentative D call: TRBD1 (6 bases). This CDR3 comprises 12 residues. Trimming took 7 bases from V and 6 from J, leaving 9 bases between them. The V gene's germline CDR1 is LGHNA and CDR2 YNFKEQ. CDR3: CASKQGSGELFF. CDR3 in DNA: TGTGCCAGCAAACAGGGTTCCGGGGAGCTGTTTTTT.

CDR3 coding DNA: TGCAGTGCTAGCGGCGGGGGGACAAGCTATGGCTACACCTTC. This translates into CSASGGGTSYGYTF. The chain employs TRBV20-1 and TRBJ1-2; D might be TRBD1 (6 bases). Germline V lookup: CDR1 DFQATT, CDR2 SNEGSKA (reference sequence). The CDR3 totals 14 residues. V shed 3 bases and J shed 4 bases, with 15 bases lying between them.

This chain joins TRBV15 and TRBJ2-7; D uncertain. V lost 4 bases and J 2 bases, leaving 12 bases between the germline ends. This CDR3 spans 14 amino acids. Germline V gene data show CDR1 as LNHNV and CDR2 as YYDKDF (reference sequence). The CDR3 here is CATSTWTGPYEQYF. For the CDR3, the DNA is TGTGCCACCAGCACATGGACGGGCCCCTACGAGCAGTACTTC.

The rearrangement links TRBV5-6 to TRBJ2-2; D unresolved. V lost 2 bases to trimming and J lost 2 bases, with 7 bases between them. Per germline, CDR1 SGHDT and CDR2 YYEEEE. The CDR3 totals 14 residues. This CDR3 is CASSFRANTGELFF. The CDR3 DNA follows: TGTGCCAGCAGCTTCCGGGCTAACACCGGGGAGCTGTTTTTT.

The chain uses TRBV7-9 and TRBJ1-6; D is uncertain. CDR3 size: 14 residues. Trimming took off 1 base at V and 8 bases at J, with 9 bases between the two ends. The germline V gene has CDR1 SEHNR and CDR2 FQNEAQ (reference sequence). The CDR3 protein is CASSLGPGYSPLHF. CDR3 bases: TGTGCCAGCAGCTTAGGCCCGGGGTATTCACCCCTCCACTTT. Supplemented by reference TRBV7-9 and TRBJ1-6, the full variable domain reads DTGVSQNPRHKITKRGQNVTFRCDPISEHNRLYWYRQTLGQGPEFLTYFQNEAQLEKSRLLSDRFSAERPKGSFSTLEIQRTEQGDSAMYLCASSLGPGYSPLHFGNGTRLTVT.

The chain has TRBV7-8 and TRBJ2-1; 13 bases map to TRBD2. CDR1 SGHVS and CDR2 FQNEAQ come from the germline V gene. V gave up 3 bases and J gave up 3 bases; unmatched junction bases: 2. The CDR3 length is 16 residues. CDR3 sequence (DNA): TGTGCCAGCAGCTTGACTAGCGGGGGGTACTACAATGAGCAGTTCTTC. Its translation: CASSLTSGGYYNEQFF. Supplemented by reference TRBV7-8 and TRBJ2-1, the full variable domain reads GAGVSQSPRYKVAKRGQDVALRCDPISGHVSLFWYQQALGQGPEFLTYFQNEAQLDKSGLPSDRFFAERPEGSVSTLKIQRTQQEDSAVYLCASSLTSGGYYNEQFFGPGTRLTVL.

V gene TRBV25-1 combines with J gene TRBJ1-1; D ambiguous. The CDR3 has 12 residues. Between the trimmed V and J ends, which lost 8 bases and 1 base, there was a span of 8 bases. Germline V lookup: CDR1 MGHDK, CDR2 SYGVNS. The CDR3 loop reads CASGAGNTEAFF. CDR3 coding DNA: TGTGCCAGCGGAGCAGGGAACACTGAAGCTTTCTTT.